This note documents a single TCR beta chain sequence. As yet, its antigen is unknown. There are 15 residues in the CDR3. Trimming shortened V by 2 bases and J by 8 bases, and 17 bases separated the two germline ends. Per germline, CDR1 SGHVS and CDR2 FQNEAQ. Running of the v3.0 immunoSEQ assay took place at survey level. Only in-frame clones appear in the TCRdb table, and some are missing; sequencing was by immunoSEQ multiplex PCR. The table includes about 20,000 clones, around 93% detected once. The sample comes from a study of long-term antiretroviral therapy in people with HIV. Study information: Earliest sampling preceded the 2015 immediate-ART recommendation by about a decade. Study-level findings and limits: Dominant in the repertoire at all time points were clones expanded before ART.

The sequencing here drew on unsorted PBMCs, taken 4.4 years after starting antiretroviral therapy. The clonotype originates from a woman between 50 and 59 years old with HIV. This rearrangement joins TRBV7-8 to TRBJ2-3; D may correspond to TRBD1 or TRBD2 (5 bases each). The chain's CDR3 is CASSLPGAKRPTQYF. The DNA for the CDR3 is TGTGCCAGCAGCTTACCCGGGGCGAAACGACCTACGCAGTATTTT.